This T cell receptor beta chain was sequenced for a study of graft-versus-host responses after intestinal transplantation. This table comes from immunoSEQ multiplex PCR, and its TCRdb copy is limited to in-frame clones, with some not included. Among over 45,000 clones listed, approximately 94% were seen once. After removal of 5 bases from V and 0 bases from J, the junction contained 10 bases not matched to a gene. The CDR3 length is 16 residues. The germline V gene encodes CDR1 SGHAT and CDR2 FQNNGV. Study outcomes and limitations: Individuals who had graft-donor T cell macrochimerism had allografts that showed high graft-versus-host to host-versus-graft clonal ratios.

Of note for this clone: Antigen unknown.

This sample comprised unstimulated CD4+ T cells sorted from spleen or lymph node cells, obtained before transplant. This chain connects TRBV11-2 to TRBJ2-7, with TRBD2 identical over 7 bases. The sequence was collected from a human donor who was the organ donor for an intestinal transplant. CDR3 nucleotide sequence: TGTGCCAGCAGCGCCCCCCTAGCGGTGGGCTCCTACGAGCAGTACTTC. This translates into CASSAPLAVGSYEQYF.